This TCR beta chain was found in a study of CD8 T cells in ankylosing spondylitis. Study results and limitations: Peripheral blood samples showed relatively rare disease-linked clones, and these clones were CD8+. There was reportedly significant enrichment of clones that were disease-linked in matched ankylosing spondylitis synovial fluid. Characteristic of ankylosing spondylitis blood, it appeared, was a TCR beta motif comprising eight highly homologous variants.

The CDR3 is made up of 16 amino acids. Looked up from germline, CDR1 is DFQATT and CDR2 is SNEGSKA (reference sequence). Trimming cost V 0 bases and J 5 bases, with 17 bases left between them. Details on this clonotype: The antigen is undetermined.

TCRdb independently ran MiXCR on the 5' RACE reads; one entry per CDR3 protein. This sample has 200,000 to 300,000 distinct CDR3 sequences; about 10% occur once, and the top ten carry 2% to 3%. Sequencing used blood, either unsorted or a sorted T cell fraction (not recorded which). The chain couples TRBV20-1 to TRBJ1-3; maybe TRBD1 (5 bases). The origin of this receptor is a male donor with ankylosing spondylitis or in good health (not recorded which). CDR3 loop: CSARDHEGRVRNTIYF. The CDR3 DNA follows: TGCAGTGCTAGAGATCACGAGGGCAGGGTGAGAAACACCATATATTTT.